Listed here is a single T cell receptor (beta chain). Repertoires were generated with immunoSEQ multiplex PCR, while TCRdb's copy carries only in-frame clones and drops some. The profile shows 60,000 or so clones, approximately 85% of them singletons. The time point was: pretreatment peripheral blood. The CDR3 is 15 residues long. Trimming removed 8 bases from V and 5 bases from J, with 21 bases in between. The germline V gene has CDR1 LNHDA and CDR2 SQIVND (reference sequence). The sample belongs to a study of PD-L1 blockade in urothelial cancer. Study at large: Men with urothelial cancer arising in the bladder made up about 90% of the roughly 29 patients.

The clonotype comes from a man between 70 and 80 years old with urothelial cancer. Here the sequenced sample was PBMCs, taken around atezolizumab (anti-PD-L1) treatment. The chain recombines TRBV19 with TRBJ1-1; D is possibly TRBD1 (5 bases). Here the CDR3 reads CASGSGRDGRTEAFF. In DNA form, the CDR3 reads TGTGCCAGTGGAAGTGGGAGGGACGGAAGGACTGAAGCTTTCTTT.